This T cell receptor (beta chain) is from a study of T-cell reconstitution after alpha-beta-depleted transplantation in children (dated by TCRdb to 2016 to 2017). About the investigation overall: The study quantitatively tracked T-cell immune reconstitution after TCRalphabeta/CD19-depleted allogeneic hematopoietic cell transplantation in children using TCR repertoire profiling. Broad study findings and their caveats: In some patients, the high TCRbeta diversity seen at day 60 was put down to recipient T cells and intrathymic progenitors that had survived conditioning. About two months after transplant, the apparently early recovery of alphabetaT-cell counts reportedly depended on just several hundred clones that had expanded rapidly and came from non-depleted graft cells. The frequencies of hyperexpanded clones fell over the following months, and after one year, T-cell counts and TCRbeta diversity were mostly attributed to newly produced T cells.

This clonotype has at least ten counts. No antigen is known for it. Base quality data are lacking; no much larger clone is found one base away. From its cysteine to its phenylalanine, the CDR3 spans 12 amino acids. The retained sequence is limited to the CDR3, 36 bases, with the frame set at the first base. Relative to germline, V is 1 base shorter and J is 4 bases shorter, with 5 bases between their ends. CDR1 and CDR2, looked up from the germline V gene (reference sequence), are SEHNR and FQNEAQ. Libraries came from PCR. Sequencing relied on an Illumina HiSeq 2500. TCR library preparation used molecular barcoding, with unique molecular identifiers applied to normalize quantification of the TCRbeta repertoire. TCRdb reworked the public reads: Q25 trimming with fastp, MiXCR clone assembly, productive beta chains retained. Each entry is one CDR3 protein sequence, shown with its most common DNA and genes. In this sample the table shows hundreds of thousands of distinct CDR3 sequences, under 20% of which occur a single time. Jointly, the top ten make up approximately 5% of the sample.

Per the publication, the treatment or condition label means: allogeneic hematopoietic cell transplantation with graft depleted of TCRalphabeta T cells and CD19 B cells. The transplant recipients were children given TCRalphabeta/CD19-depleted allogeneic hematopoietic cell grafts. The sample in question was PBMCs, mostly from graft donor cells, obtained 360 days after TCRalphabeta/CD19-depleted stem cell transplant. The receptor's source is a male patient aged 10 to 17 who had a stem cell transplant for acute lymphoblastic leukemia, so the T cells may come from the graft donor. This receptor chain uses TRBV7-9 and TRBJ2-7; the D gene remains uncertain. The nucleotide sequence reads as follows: TGTGCCAGCAGCTTAGATGATTACGAGCAGTACTTC. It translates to CASSLDDYEQYF.